A single sample gave rise to the 21 T cell receptor beta chains below, sequenced in a study of T-cell reconstitution after alpha-beta-depleted transplantation in children. Molecular barcoding with unique molecular identifiers was used for the TCRbeta library. MiXCR, applied by TCRdb to the PCR reads, yields one record per CDR3 protein. Altogether 550,000 to 600,000 distinct CDR3 sequences are present, about 23% being singletons, with the ten largest covering around 14%. The input for sequencing was PBMCs, mostly from graft donor cells, taken 360 days after TCRalphabeta/CD19-depleted stem cell transplant. Source of these receptors: a boy in the first two years of life who had a stem cell transplant for acute myeloid leukemia, so the T cells may come from the graft donor.

This clonotype was recorded at least ten times. The V and J genes are TRBV20-1 and TRBJ2-5; D gene uncertain. V was clipped by 0 bases and J by 5 bases, with 13 bases between them. Germline CDR1 is DFQATT and CDR2 is SNEGSKA (reference sequence). The CDR3 length is 14 residues. The CDR3 DNA sequence: TGCAGTGCTAGAGATCGGAAGGGTCGGGAGACCCAGTACTTC. Its translation: CSARDRKGRETQYF.

This clonotype turned up a few times. The J gene is TRBJ2-2, the V gene TRBV7-2; D might be TRBD1 or TRBD2, each matching 5 bases. The CDR3 is made up of 15 amino acids. The V gene's germline CDR1 is SGHTA and CDR2 FQGNSA. V lost 1 base and J lost 4, with 10 bases in between. CDR3 loop: CASSLDSGRTGELFF. DNA of the CDR3: TGTGCCAGCAGCTTAGATTCGGGGCGCACCGGGGAGCTGTTTTTT.

J is TRBJ1-2 and V is TRBV11-1; D is ambiguous. Germline assignment: CDR1 SGHAT and CDR2 FQDESV (reference sequence). Trimming left V 0 bases short and J 5 bases short, with 25 bases between. CDR3 size: 19 residues. In DNA form, the CDR3 reads TGTGCCAGCAGCTTAGCGATACAGACCCGCGCCGACCATCGATATGGCTACACCTTC. Protein product: CASSLAIQTRADHRYGYTF.

Ten or more counts support this clonotype. The chain has TRBV20-1 and TRBJ1-5, with TRBD1 as a possible D gene (6 bases). CDR3 length: 14 amino acids. Per germline, CDR1 DFQATT and CDR2 SNEGSKA (reference sequence). V lost 6 bases and J lost 4, with 16 bases in between. As DNA, the CDR3 is TGCAGTGCCCACCGGGGGGCTAATAATCAGCCCCAGCATTTT. This translates into CSAHRGANNQPQHF.

This clonotype has a handful of counts. The chain employs TRBV7-9 and TRBJ2-7; D ambiguous. V lost 3 bases to trimming and J lost 1 base, with 7 bases between them. From germline, CDR1 is SEHNR and CDR2 FQNEAQ (reference sequence). CDR3 length: 13 residues. DNA for the CDR3: TGTGCCAGCAGCTTGATCCATTCCTACGAGCAGTACTTC. As protein: CASSLIHSYEQYF.

This clonotype was counted many times. J is TRBJ2-1 and V is TRBV28, with 10 positions matching TRBD2. Germline values: CDR1 MDHEN, CDR2 SYDVKM. V trimming: 4 bases; J trimming: 5 bases; junction bases outside the gene matches: 5. The CDR3 totals 15 residues. CDR3 bases: TGTGCCAGCAGTTACCAGCGGGGGGGCCACAATGAGCAGTTCTTC. It is translated as CASSYQRGGHNEQFF. Filled out from reference TRBV28 and TRBJ2-1, the complete variable domain reads DVKVTQSSRYLVKRTGEKVFLECVQDMDHENMFWYRQDPGLGLRLIYFSYDVKMKEKGDIPEGYSVSREKKERFSLILESASTNQTSMYLCASSYQRGGHNEQFFGPGTRLTVL.

A few counts support this clonotype. This chain's CDR3 is CASSPLDRDQSPLHF. The CDR3 bases are TGTGCCAGCAGTCCCCTGGACAGGGATCAATCACCCCTCCACTTT. This chain joins TRBV12-3 or TRBV12-4 and TRBJ1-6, with 8 bases matching TRBD1. Trimming took 5 bases from V and 10 from J; bases not matched to a gene: 10. The CDR3 totals 15 residues.

This clonotype was observed a handful of times. This sequence joins TRBV6-1 and TRBJ1-6; 7 bases match TRBD1. The V and J ends lost 5 bases and 7 bases, in that order; junction bases with no gene match: 8. The CDR3 sequence is 15 residues long. Germline lookup yields CDR1 MNHNS and CDR2 SASEGT. In DNA form, the CDR3 reads TGTGCCAGCAGTCCGCGACAGGGTCGGAATTCACCCCTCCACTTT. Amino acids: CASSPRQGRNSPLHF.

This clonotype was counted a few times. The chain carries TRBV20-1 and TRBJ2-7, with TRBD1 matching over 8 bases. Per the germline V gene, CDR1 is DFQATT and CDR2 is SNEGSKA (reference sequence). The CDR3 runs 10 residues. The CDR3 spells CSQGAASSGV. The CDR3 DNA reads TGCAGCCAGGGGGCAGCATCAAGTGGGGTC.

Here the CDR3 reads CAISEGGTSVHDTQYF. CDR3 nucleotide sequence: TGTGCCATCAGTGAAGGGGGGACTAGCGTCCATGATACGCAGTATTTT. V and J are TRBV10-3 and TRBJ2-3, with 10 nucleotides matching TRBD2. Per germline, CDR1 ENHRY and CDR2 SYGVKD. The CDR3 has 16 residues. The junction had 9 bases not matched to a gene; V was cut back by 3 bases and J by 6 bases.

The chain couples TRBV29-1 to TRBJ1-5, with 9 bases aligning to TRBD1. This CDR3 contains 14 residues. J gave up 4 bases and V 7 bases, and 8 bases lay outside the gene matches. The germline V gene encodes CDR1 SQVTM and CDR2 ANQGSEA. The CDR3 bases are TGCAGCGCTCAGACAGGGGGTTGGAATCAGCCCCAGCATTTT. This codes for CSAQTGGWNQPQHF.

The rearrangement uses TRBV28 and TRBJ2-3; D not resolved. The CDR3 sequence is 14 residues long. V was cut by 4 bases and J by 14 bases, with 22 bases left in between. Germline V lookup: CDR1 MDHEN, CDR2 SYDVKM. For the CDR3, the DNA is TGTGCCAGCAGTTCGGGCTTCTCGGACCCTAAGCGGTATTTT. This sequence encodes CASSSGFSDPKRYF.

V is TRBV20-1 and J is TRBJ2-1; 9 nucleotides align to TRBD2. V trimming: 2 bases; J trimming: 7 bases; junction bases outside the gene matches: 6. CDR1 DFQATT and CDR2 SNEGSKA come from the germline V gene (reference sequence). There are 14 residues in the CDR3. Written as DNA, the CDR3 is TGCAGTGCTAGAAGGAGACTAGCGGCTAATGAGCAGTTCTTC. Protein: CSARRRLAANEQFF.

The chain carries TRBV2 and TRBJ2-1; 8 nucleotides agree with TRBD2. V dropped 2 bases and J dropped 2; count of bases not matched to a gene: 8. Germline-derived CDR1 and CDR2 are SNHLY and FYNNEI. The CDR3 has 17 amino acids. This CDR3 is CASSETTSGAAYNEQFF. The CDR3 DNA sequence: TGTGCCAGCAGTGAAACCACTAGCGGTGCCGCCTACAATGAGCAGTTCTTC.

V gene TRBV5-4 combines with J gene TRBJ2-3; 9 bases agree with TRBD2. The CDR3 runs 18 residues. J was trimmed by 0 bases and V by 1 base; bases with no gene match: 9. The germline CDR1 and CDR2 sequences are SGHNT and YYREEE (reference sequence). The DNA for the CDR3 is TGTGCCAGCAGCTTGCCAGCGACTAGCGGTAGTAGCACAGATACGCAGTATTTT. Translation: CASSLPATSGSSTDTQYF.

This clonotype was seen a handful of times. The CDR3 nucleotides read TGTGCCAGCAGAATAGCGGGGGGGCCTGGCACAGATACGCAGTATTTT. This sequence encodes CASRIAGGPGTDTQYF. This chain joins TRBV6-2 or TRBV6-3 and TRBJ2-3; TRBD2 matches 11 bases. CDR1 is MNHEY, CDR2 SVGEGT, per germline. The ends lost 6 bases at V and 1 base at J; junction bases unmatched: 6. This CDR3 comprises 16 residues.

This clonotype has a count of ten or more. The chain is built from TRBV15 and TRBJ2-2; D remains unclear. The CDR3 length is 15 residues. Germline assignment: CDR1 LNHNV and CDR2 YYDKDF (reference sequence). V lost 1 base, J lost 5 bases, and 11 bases lay in between. The CDR3 DNA reads TGTGCCACCAGCAGAGTAGTAGGCCCTACCGGGGAGCTGTTTTTT. Translated: CATSRVVGPTGELFF.

This clonotype was found many times. The V call is TRBV12-3 or TRBV12-4, the J call TRBJ2-5, with 9 bases fitting TRBD1. The V segment lost 5 bases and the J segment 5 bases; nucleotides outside the gene matches: 9. CDR3 length equals 15 residues. The CDR3 sequence is CASSPLDRGSETQYF. The CDR3 bases are TGTGCCAGCAGTCCCCTAGACAGGGGGAGCGAGACCCAGTACTTC.

The chain combines TRBV7-6 with TRBJ1-2; 11 bases are shared with TRBD1. Germline trimming cut 1 base from V and 4 bases from J; bases unmatched to any gene: 2. The CDR3 has 15 residues. The germline CDR1 and CDR2 sequences are SGHVS and FNYEAQ. The chain's CDR3 is CASSLGTGGFYGYTF. The CDR3 DNA is TGTGCCAGCAGCTTAGGGACAGGGGGCTTCTATGGCTACACCTTC.

This clonotype showed up just a few times. The chain carries TRBV20-1 and TRBJ1-5, with D possibly being TRBD1 (5 bases). Germline lookup yields CDR1 DFQATT and CDR2 SNEGSKA (reference sequence). The CDR3 extends over 16 amino acids. Trimming cost V 0 bases and J 4 bases, with 16 bases left between them. The CDR3 DNA follows: TGCAGTGCTAGAGACAGGGATCGACAGCAGAATCAGCCCCAGCATTTT. It codes for CSARDRDRQQNQPQHF.

V gene TRBV21-1 combines with J gene TRBJ1-4. TRBV21-1 is annotated as a pseudogene. The CDR3 is 15 amino acids. CDR3 region: CASSKDGGINEKLFF. The CDR3 DNA is TGTGCCAGCAGCAAAGACGGCGGGATCAATGAAAAACTGTTTTTT.